A selection of T cell receptor beta chains follows, all from one sample in a study of blood T cell repertoires in COVID-19. Using immunoSEQ multiplex PCR, the repertoire was profiled, and TCRdb retains in-frame clones only, with some absent. The sample has 400,000 to 500,000 clones, around 87% seen once. The source material was PBMCs or T cells enriched from blood (not recorded which). Every receptor here comes from a woman aged 40 to 49 who had recovered from COVID-19. The CDR3 runs from the conserved cysteine through the conserved F or W. Each record gives: clone size, J gene, D gene, V gene, CDR3 DNA, CDR3 protein. The D gene is left open where the match is weak. Size is omitted from some rows. Given values are once, few, many or a class for expanded clones.

. | TRBJ2-3 | . | TRBV6-2/TRBV6-3 | TGTGCCAGCAGTTACGGGAGACAAACGCAGTATTTT | CASSYGRQTQYF
few | TRBJ2-3 | . | TRBV19 | TGTGCCAGTAGTATGGGGGCGGGAGTAGATACGCAGTATTTT | CASSMGAGVDTQYF
. | TRBJ2-7 | TRBD1 | TRBV4-1 | TGCGCCAGCAGCCCTCGGACAGGCGATGGCTACGAGCAGTACTTC | CASSPRTGDGYEQYF
. | TRBJ2-7 | . | TRBV4-3 | TGCGCCAGCAGCCAGTCCCTCGCCGGAGACGAGCAGTACTTC | CASSQSLAGDEQYF
once | TRBJ1-1 | TRBD1 | TRBV11-3 | TGTGCCAGCAGCTCCGGACAGGGGGCGAGCACTGAAGCTTTCTTT | CASSSGQGASTEAFF
. | TRBJ2-1 | TRBD2 | TRBV11-2 | TGTGCCAGCATGATGGGAGGGTCACCCTACAATGAGCAGTTCTTC | CASMMGGSPYNEQFF
. | TRBJ2-7 | . | TRBV6-5 | TGTGCCAGCAGGCCGGGCCTCACGGGGGTCCGGCAGTACTTC | CASRPGLTGVRQYF
. | TRBJ1-5 | . | TRBV6-5 | TGTGCCAGCAGTTACCAGGGTAGGGAGCCCCAGCATTTT | CASSYQGREPQHF
. | TRBJ1-5 | TRBD1 | TRBV6-2/TRBV6-3 | TGTGCCAGCACCCCGGACAGGATCAATCAGCCCCAGCATTTT | CASTPDRINQPQHF
. | TRBJ1-2 | . | TRBV19 | TGTGCCAGTAGCAAAGCGGGCCCCATGGGGGGCTACACCTTC | CASSKAGPMGGYTF
few | TRBJ2-7 | . | TRBV7-2 | TGTGCCAGCAGCTTAGGGAGCGTTCCTTCCTACGAGCAGTACTTC | CASSLGSVPSYEQYF
. | TRBJ2-2 | . | TRBV27 | TGTGCCAGCAGCCCAGGGGATACCACCGGGGAGCTGTTTTTT | CASSPGDTTGELFF
. | TRBJ2-2 | . | TRBV29-1 | TGCAGCGTTGGGGGGACTAACACCGGGGAGCTGTTTTTT | CSVGGTNTGELFF
. | TRBJ2-5 | TRBD2 | TRBV18 | TGTGCCAGCTCACCGACTAGCGGTCAAGAGACCCAGTACTTC | CASSPTSGQETQYF
. | TRBJ2-7 | TRBD1 | TRBV27 | TGTGCCAGCAGCTCCCCGGGACAGGGTTTCGAGCAGTACTTC | CASSSPGQGFEQYF
once | TRBJ1-2 | . | TRBV2 | TGTGCCAGCAGCCAGGACAGAGATTATGGCTACACCTTC | CASSQDRDYGYTF
few | TRBJ1-5 | TRBD1 | TRBV30 | TGTGCCTGGAGTGGGGGACAGTATCAGCCCCAGCATTTT | CAWSGGQYQPQHF
. | TRBJ1-1 | TRBD1 | TRBV30 | TGTGCCGGGGACAGGGCAGATACTGAAGCTTTCTTT | CAGDRADTEAFF
. | TRBJ2-5 | . | TRBV2 | TGTGCCAGCAGTGATCAAGTAACTGAGACCCAGTACTTC | CASSDQVTETQYF
. | TRBJ1-2 | . | TRBV24-1 | TGTGCCACCAGTGATTCGGGGGGGGCGGTGGATGGCTACACCTTC | CATSDSGGAVDGYTF
. | TRBJ1-2 | TRBD1 | TRBV6-5 | TGTGCCAGCAGTTTGACAGGGGGGGAGTGGTATGGCTACACCTTC | CASSLTGGEWYGYTF
few | TRBJ2-2 | . | TRBV3-1/TRBV3-2 | TGTGCCAGCAGCCATAACCTACGGGTCGGCATCGCCGGGGAGCTGTTTTTT | CASSHNLRVGIAGELFF
few | TRBJ1-2 | . | TRBV3-1/TRBV3-2 | TGTGCCAGCAGCCAAGATAGGGCAGGGCCTTACACCTTC | CASSQDRAGPYTF
few | TRBJ1-1 | . | TRBV19 | TGTGCCAGTAGTATAGGTATGGGGCGGAACACTGAAGCTTTCTTT | CASSIGMGRNTEAFF
. | TRBJ2-5 | TRBD1 | TRBV7-2 | TGTGCCAGCAGCCCGAGACAGGGTAGTGCGACCCAGTACTTC | CASSPRQGSATQYF
. | TRBJ1-1 | TRBD1 | TRBV12-5 | TGTGCTAGTGGGCGTACGCAGGGGGCGAGCACTGAAGCTTTCTTT | CASGRTQGASTEAFF
. | TRBJ1-1 | . | TRBV4-3 | TGCGCCAGCAGCCAAGATAGGGACACCAACACTGAAGCTTTCTTT | CASSQDRDTNTEAFF
. | TRBJ2-4 | TRBD2 | TRBV24-1 | TGTGCCACCATGGGACTAGCGGGAGTGGGAGCCAAAAACATTCAGTACTTC | CATMGLAGVGAKNIQYF
. | TRBJ1-5 | TRBD1 | TRBV19 | TGTGCCAGTAGTATTGGGGACAGTTTAAATCAGCCCCAGCATTTT | CASSIGDSLNQPQHF
. | TRBJ2-7 | . | TRBV2 | TGTGCCAGCAGTCCCCGGGATTCCTACGAGCAGTACTTC | CASSPRDSYEQYF
. | TRBJ1-1 | . | TRBV19 | TGTGCCAGTAGGGGCAGGACAGAAGGTTTTCGAGCTTTCTTT | CASRGRTEGFRAFF
. | TRBJ1-2 | TRBD1 | TRBV18 | TGTGCCAGCTCACTACGATTTGGACAGGGTAAGGAGGAGAACTATGGCTACACCTTC | CASSLRFGQGKEENYGYTF
. | TRBJ1-1 | TRBD1 | TRBV24-1 | TGTGCCACCAGTATCACAGGGGAGAGGGGAACTGAAGCTTTCTTT | CATSITGERGTEAFF
. | TRBJ2-7 | TRBD1 | TRBV11-3 | TGTGCCAGCAGCTCGCCGGGACAGGGGATTTACGAGCAGTACTTC | CASSSPGQGIYEQYF
. | TRBJ2-7 | . | TRBV5-6 | TGTGCCAGCAGCTTCGGGGATCCAACCTACGAGCAGTACTTC | CASSFGDPTYEQYF
few | TRBJ1-2 | TRBD1 | TRBV13 | TGTGCCAGCAGCTTTGGTTTTGGGACAGAGACTTATGGCTACACCTTC | CASSFGFGTETYGYTF
. | TRBJ2-2 | . | TRBV18 | TGTGCCAGCTCACGACTAGCGAACACCGGGGAGCTGTTTTTT | CASSRLANTGELFF
. | TRBJ2-7 | TRBD2 | TRBV9 | TGTGCCAGCAGCGCTAGCGGGAGCGTATACGAGCAGTACTTC | CASSASGSVYEQYF
few | TRBJ2-1 | . | TRBV6-4 | TGTGCCAGCAGTGACGGAATAGCATTCTACAATGAGCAGTTCTTC | CASSDGIAFYNEQFF